The 26 T cell receptor beta chains below were found in one sample sequenced in a study of shared T cell receptors in the human thymus. Assay used: immunoSEQ multiplex PCR; TCRdb lists only in-frame clones, some missing. The profile covers 700,000 or so clones, with 80% to 90% appearing a single time and around 0.0094% taken by the ten largest. Separately, the same data were catalogued under a study of human thymus T cells.

The sequencing sample was made of thymocytes. Source of these receptors: a girl under three years old with a congenital heart defect.

The chain employs TRBV2 and TRBJ1-2; perhaps TRBD1 as D (5 bases). CDR3 length: 17 residues. Germline CDR1 and CDR2: SNHLY and FYNNEI. Trimming shortened V by 2 bases and J by 6 bases, and 22 bases separated the two germline ends. The CDR3 nucleotides read TGTGCCAGCAGTGAAATAAACGAGAAACCGCAGGGTCATGGCTACACCTTC. Protein product: CASSEINEKPQGHGYTF.

This clone was observed a single time. J is TRBJ2-7 and V is TRBV5-6; D might be TRBD2 (5 bases). Germline lookup yields CDR1 SGHDT and CDR2 YYEEEE. The CDR3 extends over 13 amino acids. V dropped 1 base and J dropped 3 bases, with 8 bases sitting between them. The CDR3 region has the DNA TGTGCCAGCAGCTTGTTTCGGGGCTACGAGCAGTACTTC. Protein product: CASSLFRGYEQYF. The full variable domain, its missing parts supplied by reference TRBV5-6 and TRBJ2-7, is DAGVTQSPTHLIKTRGQQVTLRCSPKSGHDTVSWYQQALGQGPQFIFQYYEEEERQRGNFPDRFSGHQFPNYSSELNVNALLLGDSALYLCASSLFRGYEQYFGPGTRLTVT.

CDR3 protein: CASSRGTPQETQYF. Written as DNA, the CDR3 is TGTGCCAGCAGCCGAGGGACTCCACAAGAGACCCAGTACTTC. J is TRBJ2-5 and V is TRBV11-2; D is possibly TRBD2 (6 bases). Germline-derived CDR1 and CDR2 are SGHAT and FQNNGV. V was clipped by 5 bases and J by 2 bases, with 12 bases between them. CDR3 length equals 14 residues. Complete variable domain (other parts from reference TRBV11-2 and TRBJ2-5): EAGVAQSPRYKIIEKRQSVAFWCNPISGHATLYWYQQILGQGPKLLIQFQNNGVVDDSQLPKDRFSAERLKGVDSTLKIQPAKLEDSAVYLCASSRGTPQETQYFGPGTRLLVL.

The chain uses TRBV6-5 and TRBJ1-1; D ambiguous. This CDR3 has 15 residues. The germline gives CDR1 MNHEY, CDR2 SVGAGI. V lost 7 bases and J lost 1, with 16 bases in between. This CDR3 is CASKVGPHTNTEAFF. In DNA form, the CDR3 reads TGTGCCAGCAAGGTTGGGCCCCACACGAACACTGAAGCTTTCTTT.

The chain employs TRBV6-5 and TRBJ1-1; possibly TRBD1 for D (6 bases). Deletions cut 5 bases from V and 5 bases from J, with 12 bases between. Germline CDR1 reads MNHEY; CDR2 reads SVGAGI. The CDR3 is made up of 13 amino acids. CDR3 in amino acids: CASSGRGETEAFF. For the CDR3, the DNA is TGTGCCAGCAGTGGCAGGGGTGAAACTGAAGCTTTCTTT.

The chain uses TRBV4-1 and TRBJ2-7; D might be TRBD1 (6 bases). V gave up 3 bases and J gave up 1 base, with 13 bases separating them. Germline V gene data show CDR1 as MGHRA and CDR2 as YSYEKL. This CDR3 is 15 amino acids long. The CDR3 protein is CASSQRDTFSYEQYF. The CDR3, as DNA: TGCGCCAGCAGCCAGAGGGACACCTTTTCCTACGAGCAGTACTTC.

This chain connects TRBV28 to TRBJ2-5; D is undetermined. V shed 5 bases and J shed 5 bases, with 15 bases lying between them. The germline V gene encodes CDR1 MDHEN and CDR2 SYDVKM. CDR3 length: 14 residues. CDR3 nucleotides: TGTGCCAGCAGTCCCCGCGATAGAAAGGAGACCCAGTACTTC. Its protein product is CASSPRDRKETQYF.

The rearrangement uses TRBV7-6 and TRBJ2-5, with D tentatively TRBD2 (6 bases). The length of the CDR3 is 13 residues. CDR1 SGHVS and CDR2 FNYEAQ come from the germline V gene. Trimming shortened V by 4 bases and J by 5 bases, and 11 bases separated the two germline ends. CDR3 sequence: CASSSGGTETQYF. Written as DNA, the CDR3 is TGTGCCAGCAGCTCTGGCGGGACCGAGACCCAGTACTTC.

This clone occurred a few times. V is TRBV25-1 and J is TRBJ2-1; 9 positions agree with TRBD1. J was trimmed by 5 bases and V by 8 bases; bases with no gene match: 10. Per germline, CDR1 MGHDK and CDR2 SYGVNS. CDR3 size: 15 residues. In DNA form, the CDR3 reads TGTGCCAGCTCCCGCCGGGACAGGGTTGACAATGAGCAGTTCTTC. Translating gives CASSRRDRVDNEQFF.

The J gene is TRBJ1-2, the V gene TRBV13; D call uncertain. Germline CDR1 is PRHDT and CDR2 is FYEKMQ (reference sequence). The CDR3 loop spans 11 amino acids. V was pared by 0 bases and J by 14 bases, with 10 bases between. The DNA for the CDR3 is TGTGCCAGCAGCTTAGGCCTTCGGGGAACCTTC. It codes for CASSLGLRGTF.

V and J are TRBV6-5 and TRBJ2-7; possible D gene TRBD2, 6 bases. The V end was cut by 2 bases, the J end by 3 bases, with 17 bases between. The CDR3 contains 16 residues. Germline CDR1 and CDR2: MNHEY and SVGAGI. CDR3 DNA: TGTGCCAGCAGTTACGGGAGGACCGTCAATTACTACGAGCAGTACTTC. It translates to CASSYGRTVNYYEQYF.

V usage is TRBV5-1 and J usage is TRBJ1-4; D is uncertain. Per the germline V gene, CDR1 is SGHRS and CDR2 is YFSETQ. CDR3 size: 16 residues. V gave up 2 bases and J gave up 5 bases, with 16 bases separating them. The CDR3 protein is CASSFGGRAKNEKLFF. The CDR3, as DNA: TGCGCCAGCAGCTTCGGAGGCAGAGCTAAAAATGAAAAACTGTTTTTT.

The chain employs TRBV4-3 and TRBJ2-1; D possibly corresponds to TRBD2 (5 bases). V shed 4 bases and J shed 2 bases, with 18 bases lying between them. This CDR3 region has 17 residues. The germline V gene encodes CDR1 LGHNA and CDR2 YSLEER. CDR3 sequence: CASSPRGLSVPYNEQFF. CDR3 nucleotides: TGCGCCAGCAGCCCTCGAGGGCTTAGCGTTCCCTACAATGAGCAGTTCTTC.

This clone was recorded a few times. The genes are TRBV19 and TRBJ1-2; D might be TRBD1 (6 bases). CDR1 is LNHDA and CDR2 is SQIVND in the germline V gene (reference sequence). Deletions cut 6 bases from V and 1 base from J, with 18 bases between. This CDR3 spans 16 amino acids. The CDR3 DNA reads TGTGCCAGTAGCCGACACCTGGGACACGGTAACTATGGCTACACCTTC. It encodes CASSRHLGHGNYGYTF.

The chain uses TRBV28 and TRBJ1-5; 8 nucleotides match TRBD1. Trimming took 8 bases from V and 5 from J; bases not matched to a gene: 11. The germline V gene encodes CDR1 MDHEN and CDR2 SYDVKM. The CDR3 length is 15 residues. DNA of the CDR3: TGTGCCAGCCTGGGACAGGCCGCGGGGGATCAGCCCCAGCATTTT. It yields the protein CASLGQAAGDQPQHF.

The chain combines TRBV5-5 with TRBJ2-1; 11 bases map to TRBD2. The V gene end was trimmed by 4 bases and the J gene end by 3 bases; junction bases not matched to a gene: 9. The CDR3 contains 17 residues. Germline assignment: CDR1 SGHKS and CDR2 YYEKEE (reference sequence). The CDR3 coding sequence is TGTGCCAGCAGCCGGTCTGTAGCGGGGGGGATCTACAATGAGCAGTTCTTC. Protein sequence: CASSRSVAGGIYNEQFF.

This chain connects TRBV19 to TRBJ1-4, with unresolved D. This CDR3 comprises 11 residues. CDR1 is LNHDA and CDR2 is SQIVND in the germline V gene (reference sequence). V was clipped by 2 bases and J by 8 bases, with 3 bases between them. The CDR3 nucleotides read TGTGCCAGTAGTATAAGCGAAAAACTGTTTTTT. It codes for CASSISEKLFF.

This clone was counted once. The CDR3 coding sequence is TGTGCCAGCAATACAGGGTCCCTCTGGGGGAAGGATGGCTACACCTTC. This sequence encodes CASNTGSLWGKDGYTF. J is TRBJ1-2 and V is TRBV18; D may be TRBD1 (6 bases). The germline V gene has CDR1 KGHSH and CDR2 LQKENI. This CDR3 contains 16 residues. Trimming took off 8 bases at V and 6 bases at J, with 25 bases between the two ends. Based on the CDR3 plus reference TRBV18 and TRBJ1-2, the full variable domain is NAGVMQNPRHLVRRRGQEARLRCSPMKGHSHVYWYRQLPEEGLKFMVYLQKENIIDESGMPKERFSAEFPKEGPSILRIQQVVRGDSAAYFCASNTGSLWGKDGYTFGSGTRLTVV.

The CDR3 sequence: CASSERGVGDSGNTIYF. CDR3 coding DNA: TGTGCCAGCAGCGAACGGGGGGTAGGGGACTCTGGAAACACCATATATTTT. The rearrangement joins TRBV6-1 to TRBJ1-3; D might be TRBD1 (5 bases). Germline V lookup: CDR1 MNHNS, CDR2 SASEGT. The CDR3 loop spans 17 amino acids. The ends were cut back, 6 bases at V and 0 bases at J, with 18 bases in the middle.

V and J are TRBV19 and TRBJ2-5, with D possibly being TRBD1 (6 bases). The J call could be wrong; TRBJ2-7 is a better fit for the DNA end. CDR1 and CDR2 (germline): LNHDA, SQIVND (reference sequence). This CDR3 is built from 15 residues. The CDR3, as DNA: TGTGCCAGTGCATCAAGGGGGTGGATCGCCTACGAGCAGTACTTC. It codes for CASASRGWIAYEQYF.

The J gene is TRBJ1-1, the V gene TRBV5-4, with 7 bases that match TRBD1. The J segment lost 9 bases and the V segment lost 5 bases, leaving 13 bases of the junction unmatched. The CDR3 covers 14 residues. Germline V gene lookup returns CDR1 SGHNT and CDR2 YYREEE (reference sequence). For the CDR3, the DNA is TGTGCCAGCAGGGTAGGGGGCGAAGTCGGCAAAGCTTTCTTT. It specifies CASRVGGEVGKAFF.

The chain carries TRBV27 and TRBJ2-6, with TRBD1 matching 8 bases. The CDR3 has 16 amino acids. The germline CDR1 and CDR2 sequences are MNHEY and SMNVEV (reference sequence). The V segment lost 5 bases and the J segment 0 bases; nucleotides outside the gene matches: 3. The CDR3 sequence: CASSPGQGSGANVLTF. The CDR3 DNA follows: TGTGCCAGCAGTCCAGGACAGGGCTCTGGGGCCAACGTCCTGACTTTC.

The chain uses TRBV19 and TRBJ1-2, with 8 bases lining up with TRBD1. Germline trimming cut 6 bases from V and 4 bases from J; bases unmatched to any gene: 4. Looked up from germline, CDR1 is LNHDA and CDR2 is SQIVND (reference sequence). The CDR3 sequence is 13 residues long. The CDR3 here is CASRRGQAYGYTF. In DNA, the CDR3 is TGTGCCAGTAGACGGGGACAGGCCTATGGCTACACCTTC.

The J gene is TRBJ2-7, the V gene TRBV27; 7 bases align to TRBD1. V lost 4 bases and J lost 3; bases outside the gene matches: 15. The CDR3 is 17 residues long. Germline CDR1 MNHEY, CDR2 SMNVEV (reference sequence). This chain's CDR3 is CASSSPTGPHPNYEQYF. CDR3 coding DNA: TGTGCCAGCAGTTCACCGACAGGGCCCCACCCCAACTACGAGCAGTACTTC.

The rearrangement uses TRBV4-1 and TRBJ2-7; 9 bases map to TRBD1. The CDR3 has 16 amino acids. Germline loops: CDR1 MGHRA, CDR2 YSYEKL. Losses at the gene ends were 1 base for V and 6 bases for J; bases not matched to a gene: 10. In DNA form, the CDR3 reads TGCGCCAGCAGCCAAGGTAGGGGACAGGGCCGCCTCGAGCAGTACTTC. Its protein product is CASSQGRGQGRLEQYF.

The J gene is TRBJ1-5, the V gene TRBV19; TRBD1 aligns across 10 bases. The V gene end was trimmed by 6 bases and the J gene end by 7 bases; junction bases not matched to a gene: 12. The CDR3 sequence is 16 residues long. Germline V gives CDR1 LNHDA, CDR2 SQIVND (reference sequence). The CDR3 sequence is CASSRTGTGVTQPQHF. In DNA form, the CDR3 reads TGTGCCAGTAGCCGCACCGGGACAGGGGTGACCCAGCCCCAGCATTTT.